These 23 T cell receptor beta chains originate from one sample sequenced in a study of blood T cells in healthy people across ages. PCR was performed a second time for roughly 6 to 12 cycles using a sample-barcoded 5' primer and a J-beta primer mix. TCRdb reanalysed the 5' RACE reads using MiXCR and keeps one entry per CDR3 protein. The table lists around 1,900,000 distinct CDR3 sequences, about two fifths of them singletons. Material: blood. The receptor set was obtained from a human donor in good health.

This clonotype was counted between two and nine times. The chain employs TRBV3-1 and TRBJ1-2; no definite D call. Germline loops: CDR1 LGHDT, CDR2 YNNKEL (reference sequence). V gave up 0 bases and J gave up 8 bases, with 10 bases separating them. The length of the CDR3 is 13 residues. CDR3 nucleotides: TGTGCCAGCAGCCAAGATCTCCGTGAGGGCTACACCTTC. It codes for CASSQDLREGYTF.

Ten or more counts support this clonotype. The chain employs TRBV20-1 and TRBJ2-2; D possibly uses TRBD1 or TRBD2 (5 bases each). With 3 bases removed from V and 3 bases from J, the gap between germline ends came to 11 bases. The CDR3 is made up of 14 amino acids. Germline loops: CDR1 DFQATT, CDR2 SNEGSKA (reference sequence). This CDR3 is CSARSGQDTGELFF. The DNA of the CDR3 is TGCAGTGCTAGGTCGGGGCAGGACACCGGGGAGCTGTTTTTT.

This clonotype was counted a few times. This sequence joins TRBV7-9 and TRBJ1-2; TRBD1 is a possible D gene (5 bases). This CDR3 is 13 amino acids long. Trimming removed 4 bases at V and 6 bases at J, with 12 bases between. Germline values: CDR1 SEHNR, CDR2 FQNEAQ (reference sequence). This CDR3 is CASSSSDINGYTF. DNA of the CDR3: TGTGCCAGCAGCTCCTCGGACATAAATGGCTACACCTTC.

Note on this clonotype: This could be a read error, since a much larger clone is one nucleotide away. CDR3 nucleotide sequence: TGTGCCAGCAGCCGGACAACCTCTCTGGGCTACGAGCAGTACTTC. The encoded protein is CASSRTTSLGYEQYF. The J gene is TRBJ2-4, the V gene TRBV4-2, with D possibly TRBD1 on 5 matching bases. Gene TRBJ2-7 matches the end of the DNA better, so the J call may be wrong. Germline V gives CDR1 LGHNA, CDR2 YNFKEQ. The CDR3 extends over 15 amino acids.

The chain has TRBV20-1 and TRBJ1-4; D possibly corresponds to TRBD1 (6 bases). Germline CDR1 reads DFQATT; CDR2 reads SNEGSKA (reference sequence). V shed 4 bases and J shed 7 bases, with 13 bases lying between them. This CDR3 is 13 amino acids long. The CDR3 sequence: CSAMSQGTEKLFF. In DNA form, the CDR3 reads TGCAGTGCTATGTCACAGGGTACTGAAAAACTGTTTTTT.

The CDR3 nucleotides are TGTGCCAGCAGTTTAGCGGGGGGGCAGTCTTCCTACGAGCAGTACTTC. It yields the protein CASSLAGGQSSYEQYF. The chain employs TRBV28 and TRBJ2-7; TRBD2 agrees at 9 bases. V shed 2 bases, J shed 1 base, and the junction held 6 bases outside the gene matches. There are 16 residues in the CDR3. Looked up from germline, CDR1 is MDHEN and CDR2 is SYDVKM. Variable domain in full (rest from reference TRBV28 and TRBJ2-7): DVKVTQSSRYLVKRTGEKVFLECVQDMDHENMFWYRQDPGLGLRLIYFSYDVKMKEKGDIPEGYSVSREKKERFSLILESASTNQTSMYLCASSLAGGQSSYEQYFGPGTRLTVT.

The chain links TRBV27 to TRBJ2-1; 7 bases are shared with TRBD2. The germline CDR1 and CDR2 sequences are MNHEY and SMNVEV (reference sequence). The J segment lost 0 bases and the V segment lost 2 bases, leaving 10 bases of the junction unmatched. This CDR3 is built from 18 residues. The CDR3 here is CASSLGPRGGGSYNEQFF. CDR3 nucleotide sequence: TGTGCCAGCAGTTTAGGTCCACGCGGGGGAGGCTCCTACAATGAGCAGTTCTTC.

This clonotype appeared a few times. CDR3 nucleotide sequence: TGCAGTGCCCTAGACAGGGGTTATTCCTACGAGCAGTACTTC. Translation gives CSALDRGYSYEQYF. The V and J genes are TRBV20-1 and TRBJ2-7, with 8 bases fitting TRBD1. The CDR3 extends over 14 amino acids. With V trimmed by 6 bases and J by 1 base, 8 bases remained unmatched. Germline values: CDR1 DFQATT, CDR2 SNEGSKA (reference sequence).

V gene TRBV29-1 combines with J gene TRBJ2-1; D gene ambiguous. Germline V gene data show CDR1 as SQVTM and CDR2 as ANQGSEA. V lost 2 bases and J 7 bases, leaving 12 bases between the germline ends. The CDR3 has 13 residues. CDR3 in amino acids: CSVELSNRNEQFF. DNA for the CDR3: TGCAGCGTTGAATTGTCCAACCGAAATGAGCAGTTCTTC.

This clonotype came up a few times. The chain has TRBV6-1 and TRBJ2-5; no reliable D call. CDR1 and CDR2 from the germline V gene are MNHNS and SASEGT. The V and J ends lost 4 bases and 7 bases respectively, with 13 bases between them. The CDR3 loop spans 13 amino acids. CDR3 amino acids: CASSGERVGTQYF. The CDR3 DNA reads as TGTGCCAGCAGTGGGGAAAGGGTCGGGACCCAGTACTTC.

CDR3 region: CASAYQETQYF. The CDR3 DNA sequence: TGTGCCAGCGCGTATCAAGAGACCCAGTACTTC. J is TRBJ2-5 and V is TRBV2; the D is unclear. Germline lookup yields CDR1 SNHLY and CDR2 FYNNEI. Trimming took 8 bases from V and 2 from J, leaving 6 bases between them. The CDR3 runs 11 residues. The entire variable domain, with the rest obtained from reference TRBV2 and TRBJ2-5, is as follows: EPEVTQTPSHQVTQMGQEVILRCVPISNHLYFYWYRQILGQKVEFLVSFYNNEISEKSEIFDDQFSVERPDGSNFTLKIRSTKLEDSAMYFCASAYQETQYFGPGTRLLVL.

For this clonotype: The germline gene is not matched at one end of the junction; a read error may be the cause. This rearrangement joins TRBV10-3 to TRBJ2-5; the D gene is possibly TRBD2 (6 bases). The DNA end is a closer match to TRBJ2-7, so the J assignment may be wrong. Germline CDR1 reads ENHRY; CDR2 reads SYGVKD. The CDR3 totals 15 residues. The CDR3 protein is CATSESLADTGEQYF. The CDR3 DNA is TGTGCCACCAGTGAGTCGTTAGCGGACACGGGCGAGCAGTACTTC.

The chain combines TRBV20-1 with TRBJ2-1; the D gene is possibly TRBD2 (6 bases). CDR3 length equals 15 residues. V lost 3 bases, J lost 4 bases, and 16 bases lay in between. CDR1 DFQATT and CDR2 SNEGSKA come from the germline V gene (reference sequence). For the CDR3, the DNA is TGCAGTGCTAGTCGGCTAGCGATAGATTACAATGAGCAGTTCTTC. Protein: CSASRLAIDYNEQFF.

This clonotype was detected once. The rearrangement uses TRBV7-3 and TRBJ2-1; 9 bases line up with TRBD1. Germline lookup yields CDR1 SGHTA and CDR2 FQGTGA. The CDR3 has 17 residues. Trimming removed 5 bases from V and 10 bases from J; junction bases left unmatched: 18. In DNA, the CDR3 is TGTGCCAGCAGCATTTTCCACTCCACCGGGACAGGGTCAGAGCAGTTCTTC. This gives the protein CASSIFHSTGTGSEQFF.

This clonotype was counted a few times. J is TRBJ2-7 and V is TRBV5-6; a weak D match, TRBD2 (6 bases). V was clipped by 1 base and J by 0 bases, with 14 bases between them. The germline V gene encodes CDR1 SGHDT and CDR2 YYEEEE. The CDR3 runs 16 residues. In DNA, the CDR3 is TGTGCCAGCAGCTTGTGGGGGGTGCATAGCTCCTACGAGCAGTACTTC. Protein product: CASSLWGVHSSYEQYF. The entire variable domain, with the rest obtained from reference TRBV5-6 and TRBJ2-7, is as follows: DAGVTQSPTHLIKTRGQQVTLRCSPKSGHDTVSWYQQALGQGPQFIFQYYEEEERQRGNFPDRFSGHQFPNYSSELNVNALLLGDSALYLCASSLWGVHSSYEQYFGPGTRLTVT.

The sample holds a few counts of this clonotype. The V call is TRBV28, the J call TRBJ2-5; D gene ambiguous. Germline lookup yields CDR1 MDHEN and CDR2 SYDVKM. The CDR3 sequence is 15 residues long. Deletions cut 3 bases from V and 0 bases from J, with 11 bases between. This chain's CDR3 is CASSFLRADQETQYF. DNA for the CDR3: TGTGCCAGCAGTTTTTTGAGAGCAGACCAAGAGACCCAGTACTTC.

This chain links TRBV7-2 with TRBJ2-4; 7 bases are shared with TRBD2. V gave up 5 bases and J gave up 1 base; unmatched junction bases: 8. CDR3 length: 16 amino acids. CDR1 is SGHTA and CDR2 is FQGNSA in the germline V gene. The CDR3 nucleotides read TGTGCCAGCAGCCCCTACCCCGGGGGGGCCAAAAACATTCAGTACTTC. Translation gives CASSPYPGGAKNIQYF.

In its sample, this clonotype was seen a few times. This chain joins TRBV12-3 or TRBV12-4 and TRBJ1-2; no definite D call. The CDR3 contains 14 residues. The V end was cut by 6 bases, the J end by 7 bases, with 18 bases between. The CDR3 DNA is TGTGCCAGCAGCAAACCTACCCTTTTCAGTGGCTACACCTTC. Its protein is CASSKPTLFSGYTF.

The chain is built from TRBV9 and TRBJ2-3, with TRBD1 matching 8 bases. Germline lookup yields CDR1 SGDLS and CDR2 YYNGEE. There are 15 residues in the CDR3. V gave up 3 bases and J gave up 4 bases; unmatched junction bases: 7. The CDR3 here is CASSGDRGLPDTQYF. The CDR3 nucleotides are TGTGCCAGCAGCGGCGACAGGGGTCTCCCAGATACGCAGTATTTT.

The gene calls are TRBV11-3 and TRBJ2-5; D uncertain. In germline, CDR1 is SGHNT, CDR2 YENEEA. V dropped 1 base and J dropped 0 bases, with 9 bases sitting between them. The CDR3 has 15 amino acids. The CDR3 here is CASSLGQAHQETQYF. CDR3 nucleotides: TGTGCCAGCAGCTTAGGCCAGGCCCACCAAGAGACCCAGTACTTC.

The chain combines TRBV4-1 with TRBJ1-2; 7 nucleotides align to TRBD1. V lost 1 base, J lost 6 bases, and 2 bases stayed unmatched. The CDR3 totals 13 residues. Germline loops: CDR1 MGHRA, CDR2 YSYEKL. CDR3 in DNA: TGCGCCAGCAGCCAAGCGACAGGGAATGGCTACACCTTC. This translates into CASSQATGNGYTF.

The V and J genes are TRBV9 and TRBJ2-2; tentatively, D is TRBD2 (5 bases). CDR1 SGDLS and CDR2 YYNGEE come from the germline V gene. The CDR3 spans 12 residues. V lost 4 bases and J lost 7, with 8 bases in between. The CDR3 protein is CASSLAFGELFF. CDR3 sequence (DNA): TGTGCCAGCAGCCTAGCTTTCGGGGAGCTGTTTTTT.

With regard to this clonotype: Compared with germline, one end of the junction differs, possibly owing to a read error. This chain joins TRBV5-5 and TRBJ2-5; D may match TRBD1 or TRBD2 (5 bases each). This CDR3 spans 15 amino acids. Germline V gene lookup returns CDR1 SGHKS and CDR2 YYEKEE (reference sequence). CDR3: CTSSRLTRGQETQYF. The DNA of the CDR3 is TGTACCAGCAGCAGGCTCACGAGGGGACAAGAGACCCAGTACTTC.